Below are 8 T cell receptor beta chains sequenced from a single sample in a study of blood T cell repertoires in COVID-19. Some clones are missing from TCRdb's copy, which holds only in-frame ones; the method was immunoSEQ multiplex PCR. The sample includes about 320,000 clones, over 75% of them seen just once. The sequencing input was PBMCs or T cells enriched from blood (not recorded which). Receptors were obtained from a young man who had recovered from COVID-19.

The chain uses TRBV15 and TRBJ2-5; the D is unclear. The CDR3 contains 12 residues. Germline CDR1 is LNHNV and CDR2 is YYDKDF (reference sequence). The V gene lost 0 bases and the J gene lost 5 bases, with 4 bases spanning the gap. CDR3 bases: TGTGCCACCAGCAGAGACTACGAGACCCAGTACTTC. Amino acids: CATSRDYETQYF. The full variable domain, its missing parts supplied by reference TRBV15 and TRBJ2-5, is DAMVIQNPRYQVTQFGKPVTLSCSQTLNHNVMYWYQQKSSQAPKLLFHYYDKDFNNEADTPDNFQSRRPNTSFCFLDIRSPGLGDTAMYLCATSRDYETQYFGPGTRLLVL.

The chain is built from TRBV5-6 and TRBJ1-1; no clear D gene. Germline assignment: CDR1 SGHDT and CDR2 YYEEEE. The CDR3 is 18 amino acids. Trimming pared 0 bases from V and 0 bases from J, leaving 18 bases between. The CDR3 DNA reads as TGTGCCAGCAGCTTGGTTGTAACTACTGGGTATATGAACACTGAAGCTTTCTTT. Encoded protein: CASSLVVTTGYMNTEAFF.

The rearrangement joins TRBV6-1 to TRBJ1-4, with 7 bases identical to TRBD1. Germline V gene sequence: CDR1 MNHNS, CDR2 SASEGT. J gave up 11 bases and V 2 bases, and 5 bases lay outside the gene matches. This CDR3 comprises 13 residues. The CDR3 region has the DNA TGTGCCAGCAGTGAATCGGACAGGTCTAAACTGTTTTTT. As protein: CASSESDRSKLFF.

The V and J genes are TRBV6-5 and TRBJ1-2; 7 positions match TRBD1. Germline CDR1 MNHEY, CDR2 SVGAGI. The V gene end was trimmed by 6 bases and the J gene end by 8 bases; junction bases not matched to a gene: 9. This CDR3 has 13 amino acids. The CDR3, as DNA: TGTGCCAGCAGGCAACAGGGGTGGCGGGGCTACACCTTC. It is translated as CASRQQGWRGYTF.

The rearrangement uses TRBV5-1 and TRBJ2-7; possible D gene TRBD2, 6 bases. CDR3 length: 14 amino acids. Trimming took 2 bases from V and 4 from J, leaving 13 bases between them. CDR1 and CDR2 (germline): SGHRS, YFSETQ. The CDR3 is CASSFGTFSYEQYF. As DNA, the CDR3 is TGCGCCAGCAGCTTCGGGACTTTTTCTTACGAGCAGTACTTC.

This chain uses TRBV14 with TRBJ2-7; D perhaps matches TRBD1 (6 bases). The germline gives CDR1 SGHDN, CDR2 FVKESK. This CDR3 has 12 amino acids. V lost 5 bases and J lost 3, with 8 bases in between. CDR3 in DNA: TGTGCCAGCAGCGTACAGGGCTACGAGCAGTACTTC. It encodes CASSVQGYEQYF. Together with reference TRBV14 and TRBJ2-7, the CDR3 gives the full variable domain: EAGVTQFPSHSVIEKGQTVTLRCDPISGHDNLYWYRRVMGKEIKFLLHFVKESKQDESGMPNNRFLAERTGGTYSTLKVQPAELEDSGVYFCASSVQGYEQYFGPGTRLTVT.

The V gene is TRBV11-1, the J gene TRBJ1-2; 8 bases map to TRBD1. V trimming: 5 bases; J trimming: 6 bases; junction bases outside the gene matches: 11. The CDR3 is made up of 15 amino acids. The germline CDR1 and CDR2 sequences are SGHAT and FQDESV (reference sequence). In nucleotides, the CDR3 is TGTGCCAGCAGCGTTCGGGGGACAGGTGGGCATGGCTACACCTTC. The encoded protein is CASSVRGTGGHGYTF.

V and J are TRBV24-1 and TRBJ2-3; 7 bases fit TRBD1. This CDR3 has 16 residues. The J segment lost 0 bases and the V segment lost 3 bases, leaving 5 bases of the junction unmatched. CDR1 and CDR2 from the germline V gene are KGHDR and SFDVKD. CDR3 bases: TGTGCCACCAGTGATCTGACAGGGTCTAGCACAGATACGCAGTATTTT. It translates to CATSDLTGSSTDTQYF.